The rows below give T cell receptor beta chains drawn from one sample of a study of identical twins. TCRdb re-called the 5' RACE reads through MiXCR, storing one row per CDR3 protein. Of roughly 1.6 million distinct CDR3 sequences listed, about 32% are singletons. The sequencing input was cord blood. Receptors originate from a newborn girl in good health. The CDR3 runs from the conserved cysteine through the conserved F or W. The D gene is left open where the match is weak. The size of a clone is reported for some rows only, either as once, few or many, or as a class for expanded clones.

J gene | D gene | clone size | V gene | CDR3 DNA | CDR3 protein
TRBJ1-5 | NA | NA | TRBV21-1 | TGTGCCAGCAGCAAGGACAGTTATAGCAATCAGCCCCAGCATTTT | CASSKDSYSNQPQHF
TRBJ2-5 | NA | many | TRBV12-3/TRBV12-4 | TGTGCCAGCACCCTTCCGGGTCGAGAGACCCAGTACTTC | CASTLPGRETQYF
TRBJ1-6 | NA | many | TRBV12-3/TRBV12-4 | TGTGCCAGCAGTTTAACGGAAAATTCACCCCTCCACTTT | CASSLTENSPLHF
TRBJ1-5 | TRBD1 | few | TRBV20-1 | TGCAGTGCTAGAGTGTTCGGGACAGGACTTAGCAATCAGCCCCAGCATTTT | CSARVFGTGLSNQPQHF
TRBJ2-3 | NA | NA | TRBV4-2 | TGTGCCAGCAGCCAAGAAGAGCGCGGGGTGCCCACAGATACGCAGTATTTT | CASSQEERGVPTDTQYF
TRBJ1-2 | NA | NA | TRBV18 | TGTGCCAGCACGCCTGACAGGACAACCTATGGCTACACCTTC | CASTPDRTTYGYTF
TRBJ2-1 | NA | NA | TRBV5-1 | TGCGCCAGCAGCGCTGGAGGGAGGAGTGGTTACAATGAGCAGTTCTTC | CASSAGGRSGYNEQFF
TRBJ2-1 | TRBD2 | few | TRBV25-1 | TGTGCCAGCAGTGGACTAGCGGGGGGTCCCCAGCAGTTCTTC | CASSGLAGGPQQFF
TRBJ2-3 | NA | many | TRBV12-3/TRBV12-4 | TGTGCCAGCAGTTTAGCTCGTAGATCGGATACGCAGTATTTT | CASSLARRSDTQYF
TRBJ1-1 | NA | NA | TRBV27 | TGTGCCGGCAGTTTATCGGAAATGAACACTGAAGCTTTCTTT | CAGSLSEMNTEAFF
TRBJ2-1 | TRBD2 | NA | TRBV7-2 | TGTGCCAGCAGCTTAACCGCCATAGCCTCTAGCGGGAGTTACTACAATGAGCAGTTCTTC | CASSLTAIASSGSYYNEQFF
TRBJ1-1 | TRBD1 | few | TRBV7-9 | TGTGCCAGCAGCTCCAGGGGGGGACCGACCATGAACACTGAAGCTTTCTTT | CASSSRGGPTMNTEAFF
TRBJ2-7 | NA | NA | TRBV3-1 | TGTGCCAGCATAGAACAGCCGGGAGAGAGGGAGCAGTACTTC | CASIEQPGEREQYF
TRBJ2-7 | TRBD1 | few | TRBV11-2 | TGTGCCAGCAGCGAAATGACAGGGGTGTGGGTGCAGTACTTC | CASSEMTGVWVQYF
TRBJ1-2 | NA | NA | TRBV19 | TGTGCCAGTAGTATGGCCTACCGGGACGGAGCTAACTATGGCTACACCTTC | CASSMAYRDGANYGYTF
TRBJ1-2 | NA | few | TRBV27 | TGTGCCAGCAGTTTTCTCCGGGGGACTAACTATGGCTACACCTTC | CASSFLRGTNYGYTF
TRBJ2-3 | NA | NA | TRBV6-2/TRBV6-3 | TGTGCCAGCAGTTACGGTGGATCCCTCAGGCAGTATTTT | CASSYGGSLRQYF
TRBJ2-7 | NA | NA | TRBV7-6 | TGTGCCAGCAGCTTAACCTTGCGGGGATCCTACGAGCAGTACTTC | CASSLTLRGSYEQYF
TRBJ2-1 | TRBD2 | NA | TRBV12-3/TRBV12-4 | TGTGCCAGCAGTTTATTGTCTGGCGGGAGGGGGAACAATGAGCAGTTCTTC | CASSLLSGGRGNNEQFF
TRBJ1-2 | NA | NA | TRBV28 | TGTGCCAGCAGTTTAACTAGTGGGGCATCTAACTATGGCTACACCTTC | CASSLTSGASNYGYTF
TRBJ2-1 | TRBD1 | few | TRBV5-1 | TGCGCCAGCAGCTCTTCCATCCGGGACAGAAACAATGAGCAGTTCTTC | CASSSSIRDRNNEQFF
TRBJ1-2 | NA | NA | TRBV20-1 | TGCAGTGCTAGACCGGACACCTTCTATGGCTACACCTTC | CSARPDTFYGYTF
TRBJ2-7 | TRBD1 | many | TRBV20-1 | TGCGCATACTCCCGGGACAGGGGCGCCTTTGAGCAGTACTTC | CAYSRDRGAFEQYF
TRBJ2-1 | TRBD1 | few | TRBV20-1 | TGCAGTGCTAGAGATCTGTCAGGGGGCGCCTACAATGAGCAGTTCTTC | CSARDLSGGAYNEQFF
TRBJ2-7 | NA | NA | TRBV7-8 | TGTGCCAGCAGCTTAGAGTGGCGGGGCCTCTCTTCCTACAATGAGCAGTACTTC | CASSLEWRGLSSYNEQYF
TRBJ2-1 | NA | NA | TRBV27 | TGTGCCAGCAGCCCCAAAGTCCCGTCCGCCTACAATGAGCAGTTCTTC | CASSPKVPSAYNEQFF
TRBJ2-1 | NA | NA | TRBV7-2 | TGTGCCAGCAGCTTAGTAGGCGGGTTCTCCTACAATGAGCAGTTCTTC | CASSLVGGFSYNEQFF
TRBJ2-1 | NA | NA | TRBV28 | TGTGCCAGCAGTTTATCTCAGGGTGAGCAGTTCTTC | CASSLSQGEQFF
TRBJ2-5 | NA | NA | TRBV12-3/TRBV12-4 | TGTGCCAGCAGTTTAGGACTAGTGGGGCAGTACTTC | CASSLGLVGQYF
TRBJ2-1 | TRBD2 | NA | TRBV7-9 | TGTGCCAGCAGCGCGGGACTAGCGGGGGGGCTCACCTCGTACAATGAGCAGTTCTTC | CASSAGLAGGLTSYNEQFF
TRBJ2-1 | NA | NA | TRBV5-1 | TGCGCCAGCAGCTTGCTAGCGCGAAGGGTGGTAACCTACAATGAGCAGTTCTTC | CASSLLARRVVTYNEQFF
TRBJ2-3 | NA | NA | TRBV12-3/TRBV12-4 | TGTGCCAGCAGCACTCGGGGAGGACCGGATACGCAGTATTTT | CASSTRGGPDTQYF
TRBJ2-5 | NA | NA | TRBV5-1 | TGCGCCAGCAGCATCGGGGGGCGGGACAATGAGCAGTACTTC | CASSIGGRDNEQYF
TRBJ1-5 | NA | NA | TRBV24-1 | TGTGCCACCAGTGATTGGGGAACAGGAGATCAGCCCCAGCATTTT | CATSDWGTGDQPQHF
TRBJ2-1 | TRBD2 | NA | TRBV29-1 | TGCAGCGCCACCGGGACTAGCGCACTCAATGAGCAGTTCTTC | CSATGTSALNEQFF
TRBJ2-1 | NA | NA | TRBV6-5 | TGTGCCAGCACCAGCACAAGGTCGGCGTACAATGAGCAGTTCTTC | CASTSTRSAYNEQFF
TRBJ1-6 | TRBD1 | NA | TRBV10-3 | TGTGCCATCAGCCTTTCGGGACAGGGAGATTCACCCCTCCACTTT | CAISLSGQGDSPLHF
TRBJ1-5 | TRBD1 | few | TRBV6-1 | TGTGCCAGCAGTGAATCGAGACAGGGTGATCAGCCCCAGCATTTT | CASSESRQGDQPQHF
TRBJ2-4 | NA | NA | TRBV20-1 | TGCAGTGTGAGACTAGTCGGGATGGACATTCAGTACTTC | CSVRLVGMDIQYF
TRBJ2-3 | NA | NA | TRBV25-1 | TGTGCCAGCAGCGCGTGGGGATCGCAAAGCACAGATACGCAGTATTTT | CASSAWGSQSTDTQYF
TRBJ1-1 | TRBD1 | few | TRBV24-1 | TGTGCCACCAGTGACCAACAGGGGAGGGACACTGAAGCTTTCTTT | CATSDQQGRDTEAFF
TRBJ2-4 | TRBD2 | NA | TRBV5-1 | TGCGCCAGCAGCTCCCCGGGACTAGCGGGAGGGGCCAAAAACATTCAGTACTTC | CASSSPGLAGGAKNIQYF
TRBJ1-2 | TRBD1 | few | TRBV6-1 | TGTGCCAGCAGTGAACGGGGGGACAGGGTCCCGGCTAACTATGGCTACACCTTC | CASSERGDRVPANYGYTF
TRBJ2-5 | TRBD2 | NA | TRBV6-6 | TGTGCCAGCCCGACTAGCCACCAAGAGGCCCAGTACTTC | CASPTSHQEAQYF
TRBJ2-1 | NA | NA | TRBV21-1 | TGTGCCAGCAGCAGATCGGACAGGAGATACAATGAGCAGTTCTTC | CASSRSDRRYNEQFF
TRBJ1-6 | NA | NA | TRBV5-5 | TGTGCCAGCAGCGGGCCGGGCTCTCATAATTCACCCCTCCACTTT | CASSGPGSHNSPLHF
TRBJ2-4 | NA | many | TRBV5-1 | TGCGCCAGCAGCCTATGGGCCTTATCGATGCTAGCCAAAAACATTCAGTACTTC | CASSLWALSMLAKNIQYF
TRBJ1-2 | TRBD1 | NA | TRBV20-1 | TGCAGTGCTAGGGACGCCGGGACAGGGACCTATGGCTACACCTTC | CSARDAGTGTYGYTF
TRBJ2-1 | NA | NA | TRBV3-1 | TGTGCCAGCAGCCAAGACCTCTACCCCTCCAATGAGCAGTTCTTC | CASSQDLYPSNEQFF
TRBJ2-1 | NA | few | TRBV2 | TGTGCCAGCAGTGAACGGCTAGCCAAGACCAATGAGCAGTTCTTC | CASSERLAKTNEQFF
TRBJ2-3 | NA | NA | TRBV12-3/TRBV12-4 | TGTGCCAGCAGTTTAAGGGGTTTCCGCGCAGATACGCAGTATTTT | CASSLRGFRADTQYF
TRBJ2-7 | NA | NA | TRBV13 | TGTGCCAGCAGCTACTCCGGGACTGGTAGAAATGAGCAGTACTTC | CASSYSGTGRNEQYF
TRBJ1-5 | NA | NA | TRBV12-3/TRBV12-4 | TGTGCCAGCAGTCTGTCCTGGGGCAATCAGCCCCAGCATTTT | CASSLSWGNQPQHF
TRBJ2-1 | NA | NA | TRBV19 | TGTGCCAGTAGTCCGCTGAGGCTACCTGAGCAGTTCTTC | CASSPLRLPEQFF
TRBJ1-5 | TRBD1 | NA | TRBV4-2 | TGTGCCAGCAGCCAAGCCCGGGACAGCTATCAGCCCCAGCATTTT | CASSQARDSYQPQHF
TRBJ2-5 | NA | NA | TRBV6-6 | TGTGCCAGCACAGGACGGAAAGAAGAGACCCAGTACTTC | CASTGRKEETQYF
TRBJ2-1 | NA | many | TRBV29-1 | TGCAGCGTTGCCTTCAGCAATGAGCAGTTCTTC | CSVAFSNEQFF
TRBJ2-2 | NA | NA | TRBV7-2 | TGTGCCAGCAGCTTGGTCGGGACTACCGGGGAGCTGTTTTTT | CASSLVGTTGELFF
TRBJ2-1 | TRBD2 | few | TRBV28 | TGTGCCAGCAGTTTATGGCCAGCGGGAGGTTCCTACAATGAGCAGTTCTTC | CASSLWPAGGSYNEQFF
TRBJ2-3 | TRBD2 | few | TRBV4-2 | TGTGCCAGCAGCCACGGGACTAGCGGGCGCACAGATACGCAGTATTTT | CASSHGTSGRTDTQYF